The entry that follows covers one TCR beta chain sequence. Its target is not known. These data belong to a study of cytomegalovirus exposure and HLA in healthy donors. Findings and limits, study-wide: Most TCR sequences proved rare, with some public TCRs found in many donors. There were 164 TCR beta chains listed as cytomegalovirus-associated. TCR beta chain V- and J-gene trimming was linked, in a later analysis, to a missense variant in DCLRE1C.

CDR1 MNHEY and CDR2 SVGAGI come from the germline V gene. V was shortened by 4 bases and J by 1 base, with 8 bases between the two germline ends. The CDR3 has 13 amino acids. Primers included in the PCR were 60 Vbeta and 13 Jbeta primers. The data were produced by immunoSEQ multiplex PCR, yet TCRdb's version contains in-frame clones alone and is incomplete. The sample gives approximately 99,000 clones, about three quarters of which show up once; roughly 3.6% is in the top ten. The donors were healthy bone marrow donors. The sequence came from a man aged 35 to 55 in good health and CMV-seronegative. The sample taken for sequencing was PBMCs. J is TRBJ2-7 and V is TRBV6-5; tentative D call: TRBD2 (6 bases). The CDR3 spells CASSFGTSYEQYF. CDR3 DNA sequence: TGTGCCAGCAGTTTTGGGACTTCCTACGAGCAGTACTTC.